The T cell receptor (beta chain) under discussion was sequenced for a study of identical twins. General study results and limits: Conclusions were based on cross-sectional statistical analysis, without following the same donors. Diverse VJ usage suggested most zero-insertion clonotypes were not invariant T cells. When twins shared out-of-frame alpha sequences, those sequences had excess low generation probability.

Trimming took 5 bases from V and 11 from J; bases not matched to a gene: 4. The CDR3 is made up of 11 amino acids. Template switching, a step in the protocol, added a universal primer site, and cDNA carried unique molecular identifiers. Via MiXCR, TCRdb re-called the 5' RACE reads, giving one row per CDR3 protein. The table lists approximately 620,000 distinct CDR3 sequences, 8.6% of them singletons. This clonotype came up many times. The antigen remains unidentified. This same sample was also taken into another study, of yellow fever vaccine responses in identical twins.

This sequence joins TRBV12-3 or TRBV12-4 and TRBJ1-1, with 8 nucleotides matching TRBD1. The TCR comes from a woman aged 18-35 years in good health. The sequencing input was PBMCs. In DNA form, the CDR3 reads TGTGCCAGCAGTGCGACAGGGGCCGCTTTCTTT. Residues: CASSATGAAFF.